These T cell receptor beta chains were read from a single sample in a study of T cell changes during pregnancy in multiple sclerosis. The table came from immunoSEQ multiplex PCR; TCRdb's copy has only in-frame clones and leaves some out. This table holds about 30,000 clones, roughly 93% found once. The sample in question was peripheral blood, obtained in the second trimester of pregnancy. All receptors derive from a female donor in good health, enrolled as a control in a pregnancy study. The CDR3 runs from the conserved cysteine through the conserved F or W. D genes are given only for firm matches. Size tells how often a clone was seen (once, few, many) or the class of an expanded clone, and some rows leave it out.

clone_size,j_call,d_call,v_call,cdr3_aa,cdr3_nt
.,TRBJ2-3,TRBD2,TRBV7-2,CASSFRLSGRAEDTQYF,TGTGCCAGCAGCTTCCGTCTCAGCGGGAGGGCCGAAGATACGCAGTATTTT
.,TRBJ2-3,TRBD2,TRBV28,CASSTNPLAGFTDTQYF,TGTGCCAGCAGTACCAACCCTCTAGCGGGATTCACAGATACGCAGTATTTT
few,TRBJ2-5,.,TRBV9,CASSVGTQETQYF,TGTGCCAGCAGCGTTGGCACACAAGAGACCCAGTACTTC
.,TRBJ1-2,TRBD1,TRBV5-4,CASSQGGGFRGYTF,TGTGCCAGCAGCCAGGGGGGTGGTTTTCGGGGCTACACCTTC
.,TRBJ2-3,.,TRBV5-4,CASSLKGDSADTQYF,TGTGCCAGCAGCTTGAAGGGAGACTCCGCGGATACGCAGTATTTT
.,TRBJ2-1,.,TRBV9,CASSLKPSGNEQFF,TGTGCCAGCAGCCTAAAGCCTAGTGGCAATGAGCAGTTCTTC
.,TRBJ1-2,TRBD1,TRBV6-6,CASTEDRAYGYTF,TGTGCCAGCACCGAGGACAGGGCCTATGGCTACACCTTC
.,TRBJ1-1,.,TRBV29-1,CSAMNTEAFF,TGCAGCGCCATGAACACTGAAGCTTTCTTT
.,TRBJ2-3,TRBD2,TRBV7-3,CASSLFGTSDTDTQYF,TGTGCCAGCAGCTTATTCGGGACTAGTGACACAGATACGCAGTATTTT
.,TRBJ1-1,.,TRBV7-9,CASSLGRGSSPYEAFF,TGTGCCAGCAGCTTAGGACGGGGGTCCTCGCCATATGAAGCTTTCTTT
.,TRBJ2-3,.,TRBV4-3,CASSPQRSGTDTQYF,TGCGCCAGCAGCCCCCAGAGGTCCGGCACAGATACGCAGTATTTT
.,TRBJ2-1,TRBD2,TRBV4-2,CASSQVSAGDLNEQFF,TGTGCCAGCAGCCAAGTGTCGGCGGGAGATTTGAATGAGCAGTTCTTC
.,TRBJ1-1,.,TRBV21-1,CASSNSGQDVNTEAFF,TGTGCCAGCAGCAACTCAGGACAGGACGTGAACACTGAAGCTTTCTTT
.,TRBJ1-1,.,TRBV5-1,CASSFGTGQEAFF,TGCGCCAGCAGCTTCGGAACTGGACAGGAAGCTTTCTTT
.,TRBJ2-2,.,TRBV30,CAWYRDNRGTGELFF,TGTGCCTGGTACCGGGACAACCGCGGGACCGGGGAGCTGTTTTTT
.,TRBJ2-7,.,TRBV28,CASSFPKRGTIAYEQYF,TGTGCCAGCAGTTTCCCTAAGAGGGGGACAATAGCCTACGAGCAGTACTTC
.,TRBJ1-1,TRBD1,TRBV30,CAWSVPNGQGNTEAFF,TGTGCCTGGAGTGTACCCAATGGACAGGGGAACACTGAAGCTTTCTTT
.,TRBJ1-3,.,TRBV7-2,CASSLVQGRNTIYF,TGTGCCAGCAGCTTAGTACAGGGACGAAACACCATATATTTT
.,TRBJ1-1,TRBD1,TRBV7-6,CASSRGDRDEAFF,TGTGCCAGCAGCCGTGGGGACAGGGATGAAGCTTTCTTT
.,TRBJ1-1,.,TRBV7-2,CASILSGGQTEAFF,TGTGCCAGTATCCTCTCTGGAGGGCAAACTGAAGCTTTCTTT
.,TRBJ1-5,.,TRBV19,CASSTPGLPGQPQHF,TGTGCCAGTAGTACGCCGGGACTTCCCGGTCAGCCCCAGCATTTT
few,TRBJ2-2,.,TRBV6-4,CASSESGAPTGELFF,TGTGCCAGCAGTGAAAGCGGAGCCCCCACCGGGGAGCTGTTTTTT
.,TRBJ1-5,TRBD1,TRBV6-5,CASSYAGTGDHQPQHF,TGTGCCAGCAGTTACGCCGGGACAGGGGACCATCAGCCCCAGCATTTT
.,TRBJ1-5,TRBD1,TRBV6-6,CASTIAGGGNQPQHF,TGTGCCAGCACCATTGCAGGGGGCGGGAATCAGCCCCAGCATTTT
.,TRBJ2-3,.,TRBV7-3,CASIPGREGSSTDTQYF,TGTGCCAGCATCCCTGGGCGGGAAGGGTCTAGCACAGATACGCAGTATTTT
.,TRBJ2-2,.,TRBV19,CATTLFGGLNTGELFF,TGTGCCACTACTTTATTCGGGGGACTGAACACCGGGGAGCTGTTTTTT
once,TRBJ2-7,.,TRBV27,CASTTLPAGAHEQYF,TGTGCCAGCACCACCCTTCCGGCAGGGGCCCACGAGCAGTACTTC
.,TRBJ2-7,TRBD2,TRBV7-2,CASSLELAGSYEQYF,TGTGCCAGCAGCTTAGAGCTAGCGGGGTCCTACGAGCAGTACTTC
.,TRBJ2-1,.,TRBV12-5,CASGLGAGNVYNEQFF,TGTGCTAGTGGTTTGGGGGCAGGGAATGTCTACAATGAGCAGTTCTTC
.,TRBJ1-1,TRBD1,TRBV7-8,CASSLRTGAGNTEAFF,TGTGCCAGCAGCTTAAGGACAGGGGCCGGGAACACTGAAGCTTTCTTT
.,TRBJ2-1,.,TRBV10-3,CAISSRDNEQFF,TGTGCCATCTCGTCCCGGGACAATGAGCAGTTCTTC
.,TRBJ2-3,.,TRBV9,CASSVEIGPDTQYF,TGTGCCAGCAGCGTAGAGATTGGCCCAGATACGCAGTATTTT
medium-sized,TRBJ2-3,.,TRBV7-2,CASSFRWSEGGTDTQYF,TGTGCCAGCAGCTTCCGATGGTCGGAAGGGGGCACAGATACGCAGTATTTT
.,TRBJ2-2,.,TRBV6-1,CASSGLGTGELFF,TGTGCCAGCAGTGGACTTGGGACCGGGGAGCTGTTTTTT
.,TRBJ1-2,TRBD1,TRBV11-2,CASSLRDRDYGYTF,TGTGCCAGCAGCTTACGGGACAGGGACTATGGCTACACCTTC
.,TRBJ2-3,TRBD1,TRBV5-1,CASRGDRVTDTQYF,TGCGCCAGCCGAGGGGACAGGGTCACAGATACGCAGTATTTT
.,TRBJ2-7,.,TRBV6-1,CASSIYEQYF,TGTGCCAGCTCAATCTACGAGCAGTACTTC
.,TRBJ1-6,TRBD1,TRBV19,CASMGQAYNSPLHF,TGTGCCAGTATGGGACAGGCTTATAATTCACCCCTCCACTTT
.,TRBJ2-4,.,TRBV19,CASSAGRGKNIQYF,TGTGCCAGTTCAGCGGGTAGGGGCAAAAACATTCAGTACTTC
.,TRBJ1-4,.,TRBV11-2,CASSSRQEKLFF,TGTGCCAGCAGCTCGCGACAGGAAAAACTGTTTTTT
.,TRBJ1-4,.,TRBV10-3,CAISESNLDPGVEKLFF,TGTGCCATCAGTGAGTCGAATCTGGACCCCGGGGTTGAAAAACTGTTTTTT
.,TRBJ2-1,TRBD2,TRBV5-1,CASSLVAGWSNEQFF,TGCGCCAGCAGCTTGGTAGCGGGGTGGTCGAATGAGCAGTTCTTC
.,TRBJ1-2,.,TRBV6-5,CASVRGRGDGYTF,TGTGCCAGCGTGAGGGGACGGGGGGACGGCTACACCTTC
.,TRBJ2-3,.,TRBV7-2,CASSSQGIETDTQYF,TGTGCCAGCAGCTCACAGGGAATTGAGACAGATACGCAGTATTTT
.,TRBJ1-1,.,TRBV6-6,CASSYSGERGTEAFF,TGTGCCAGCAGTTACTCAGGGGAGAGGGGGACTGAAGCTTTCTTT